The following is a T cell receptor (beta chain) sequence with its context. Its antigen is not yet known. Base quality data are lacking; no much larger clone is found one base away. Instrument on record: Illumina HiSeq 1500. TCRdb cleaned the public reads at Q25 with fastp, built clones with MiXCR and kept in-frame beta chains. Under each unique CDR3 protein, matching rows form one entry showing the most common genes and DNA. The sample contains hundreds of thousands of distinct CDR3 sequences, roughly 9.3% of them found a single time. The leading ten clones occupy around 2.6% of the sample. Trimming removed 7 bases from V and 7 bases from J, leaving 16 bases between the germline ends. The CDR3, from cysteine to phenylalanine, totals 12 residues. Just the 36-base CDR3 DNA is kept, in frame starting at base 1. The germline V gene specifies SQVTM as CDR1 and ANQGSEA as CDR2. The source of the sample is a study of T cell repertoires in cytomegalovirus infection (dated by TCRdb to about 2019). With regard to the full study: Donor HLA type was relevant to the analysis, because carriage of CMV infection together with the matching HLA type was indicated by public TCR beta signatures.

Study-wide findings and limitations: Cumulative frequency of public TCR beta family members discriminated carriers of CMV infection plus the relevant HLA type in this cohort and an independent approximately 340-donor cohort. The ex vivo response was dominated by HLA-C-restricted CMV-specific TCR beta clonotypes, which also provided the single most frequent clonotype in two of eight donors.

The specimen sequenced was PBMCs. This sequence originates from a human donor in good health (CMV status not recorded). Some clones in this sample may be carry-over from other donors' samples. This receptor chain uses TRBV29-1 and TRBJ1-1; TRBD1 might be the D gene, on 6 matching bases. The CDR3 in this case is CSAGQSVFEAFF. The nucleotides read TGCAGCGCAGGACAGTCAGTCTTTGAAGCTTTCTTT. Reference TRBV29-1 and TRBJ1-1 genes cover what lies past the CDR3, so the full variable domain is SAVISQKPSRDICQRGTSLTIQCQVDSQVTMMFWYRQQPGQSLTLIATANQGSEATYESGFVIDKFPISRPNLTFSTLTVSNMSPEDSSIYLCSAGQSVFEAFFGQGTRLTVV.